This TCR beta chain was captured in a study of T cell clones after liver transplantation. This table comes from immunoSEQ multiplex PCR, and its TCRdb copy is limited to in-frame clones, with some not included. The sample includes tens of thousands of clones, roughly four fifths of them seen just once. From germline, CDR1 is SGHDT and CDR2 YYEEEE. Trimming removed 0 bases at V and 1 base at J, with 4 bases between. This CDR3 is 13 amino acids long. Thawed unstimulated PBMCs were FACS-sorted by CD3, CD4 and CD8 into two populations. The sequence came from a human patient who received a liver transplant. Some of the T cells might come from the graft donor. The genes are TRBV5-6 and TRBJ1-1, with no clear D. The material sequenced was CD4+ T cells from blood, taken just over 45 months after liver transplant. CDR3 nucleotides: TGTGCCAGCAGCTTGGGATCGAACACTGAAGCTTTCTTT. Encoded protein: CASSLGSNTEAFF.